Listed here is a single T cell receptor beta chain. Antigen specificity is unknown. The V end lost 3 bases, the J end lost 0 bases, and 18 bases lay between the germline ends. CDR1 SGDLS and CDR2 YYNGEE come from the germline V gene. The CDR3 runs 18 residues. The data derive from a study of CD8 T cells in Susac syndrome. Overall study results and limits: As the study acknowledged, the number of individuals in its TCR sequencing and HLA analysis was relatively small.

Random hexamers were used to reverse transcribe an amount of roughly 0.5 to 1 ug RNA. TCRdb ran MiXCR on the immunoSEQ multiplex PCR reads and lists one entry per CDR3 protein. The sample lists about 430,000 distinct CDR3 sequences, more than 70% occurring once. The sequence came from a human donor with multiple sclerosis. The sequenced sample was CD8+ T cells from PBMCs. The V gene is TRBV9, the J gene TRBJ2-2; weak D call: TRBD2 (6 bases). In DNA, the CDR3 is TGTGCCAGCAGCGCGACCAGGGATACGGGAGCGAACACCGGGGAGCTGTTTTTT. It specifies CASSATRDTGANTGELFF.